A selection of T cell receptor beta chains follows, all from one sample in a study of monozygotic twins with cystic fibrosis. Sequencing used immunoSEQ multiplex PCR; TCRdb keeps in-frame clones, though not all of them. Of 13,000 to 15,000 clones listed, 95% to 99% are singletons. The sequenced sample consisted of blood. The source is a girl aged 2 to 9 with cystic fibrosis. CDR3s include the opening cysteine and the closing phenylalanine or tryptophan. Fields, in order: J gene, V gene, D gene, clone size, CDR3 protein, CDR3 DNA. The D gene is left open where the match is weak. Clone size is given for some rows only: seen once, a few or many times, or a class if the clone is expanded.

>TRBJ1-1|TRBV19|NA|NA
CASGNEAFF
TGTGCCTCTGGGAATGAAGCTTTCTTT
>TRBJ2-4|TRBV5-1|NA|NA
CASSPIPGLGENIQYF
TGCGCCAGCAGCCCAATCCCAGGGCTGGGGGAAAACATTCAGTACTTC
>TRBJ1-2|TRBV25-1|NA|NA
CASSGPTPRDEAVGYTF
TGTGCCAGCAGTGGACCCACGCCTCGGGACGAAGCCGTGGGCTACACCTTC
>TRBJ1-3|TRBV5-6|TRBD1|NA
CASSYPGTGDGNTIYF
TGTGCCAGCAGCTATCCCGGGACAGGGGATGGAAACACCATATATTTT
>TRBJ1-1|TRBV6-5|NA|NA
CASSYDQNTEAFF
TGTGCCAGCAGTTATGACCAGAACACTGAAGCTTTCTTT
>TRBJ1-1|TRBV6-5|NA|NA
CASSYRTVHSVAFF
TGTGCCAGCAGTTACCGGACAGTCCACAGCGTGGCTTTCTTT
>TRBJ2-1|TRBV4-2|TRBD1|NA
CASSQIGTGGNNEQFF
TGTGCCAGCAGCCAAATTGGGACAGGCGGGAACAATGAGCAGTTCTTC
>TRBJ1-1|TRBV5-1|NA|NA
CASSSNTGRQNTEAFF
TGCGCCAGCAGCTCAAACACGGGACGGCAGAACACTGAAGCTTTCTTT
>TRBJ2-7|TRBV7-2|TRBD2|once
CASSPEGTSGRHEQYF
TGTGCCAGCAGCCCCGAGGGGACTAGCGGTAGGCACGAGCAGTACTTC
>TRBJ2-7|TRBV5-6|NA|NA
CASSGGQLYEQYF
TGTGCCAGCAGCGGGGGTCAGCTCTACGAGCAGTACTTC
>TRBJ1-1|TRBV30|NA|NA
CAWNLGRPMNTEAFF
TGTGCCTGGAACCTAGGACGGCCGATGAACACTGAAGCTTTCTTT
>TRBJ1-1|TRBV5-4|NA|NA
CASSLESTEAFF
TGTGCCAGCAGCTTGGAGAGCACTGAAGCTTTCTTT
>TRBJ2-1|TRBV7-2|TRBD2|NA
CASSPMPGTSGREQFF
TGTGCCAGCAGCCCTATGCCCGGGACTAGCGGGAGGGAGCAGTTCTTC
>TRBJ1-4|TRBV6-1|NA|NA
CASSERGSGEKLFF
TGTGCCAGCAGTGAACGGGGCTCCGGGGAAAAACTGTTTTTT
>TRBJ2-1|TRBV5-1|NA|NA
CASSFARGAFNEQFF
TGCGCCAGCAGCTTTGCCCGGGGGGCGTTCAATGAGCAGTTCTTC
>TRBJ2-7|TRBV5-4|TRBD2|once
CASSLVPRTSNFHEQYF
TGTGCCAGCAGCTTAGTCCCCAGGACTAGCAATTTCCACGAGCAGTACTTC
>TRBJ1-1|TRBV25-1|NA|once
CASSFQASDTEAFF
TGTGCCAGCAGCTTCCAGGCTAGCGACACTGAAGCTTTCTTT
>TRBJ1-1|TRBV5-1|TRBD1|NA
CASSLYVGTGGTEAFF
TGCGCCAGCAGCTTGTATGTAGGGACAGGGGGTACTGAAGCTTTCTTT
>TRBJ1-2|TRBV19|TRBD1|NA
CASSIGPDRGYGYTF
TGTGCCAGTAGTATTGGCCCCGACAGGGGCTATGGCTACACCTTC
>TRBJ2-1|TRBV29-1|NA|NA
CSVESWVSSYNEQFF
TGCAGCGTTGAGTCGTGGGTGAGCTCCTACAATGAGCAGTTCTTC
>TRBJ2-5|TRBV7-3|NA|NA
CASSPGVQGTQYF
TGTGCCAGCAGCCCTGGGGTTCAGGGGACCCAGTACTTC
>TRBJ1-5|TRBV11-2|NA|once
CASSLNGNQPQHF
TGTGCCAGCAGCTTGAACGGCAATCAGCCCCAGCATTTT
>TRBJ2-1|TRBV4-1|NA|NA
CASSQETYNEQFF
TGCGCCAGCAGCCAAGAAACCTACAATGAGCAGTTCTTC
>TRBJ2-1|TRBV5-1|NA|NA
CASSLDRGVYNEQFF
TGCGCCAGCAGCTTGGACCGCGGTGTCTACAATGAGCAGTTCTTC
>TRBJ2-3|TRBV19|TRBD2|NA
CASTPSWTSGSLGPYF
TGTGCCAGTACCCCCTCATGGACTAGCGGGAGCCTAGGCCCGTATTTT
>TRBJ2-5|TRBV5-1|TRBD2|NA
CASSYRTGLAGGAAQYF
TGCGCCAGCAGCTACCGAACGGGACTAGCGGGAGGGGCGGCCCAGTACTTC
>TRBJ1-2|TRBV6-5|NA|NA
CASSSASGYTF
TGTGCCAGCAGCTCCGCCAGTGGCTACACCTTC
>TRBJ1-1|TRBV7-6|NA|NA
CASGEGMNTEAFF
TGTGCCAGCGGCGAGGGAATGAACACTGAAGCTTTCTTT
>TRBJ2-7|TRBV6-1|TRBD1|NA
CASVQGAYEQYF
TGTGCCAGCGTCCAGGGGGCCTACGAGCAGTACTTC
>TRBJ2-5|TRBV21-1|NA|NA
CASSTDRESQETQYF
TGTGCCAGCAGCACCGACAGGGAGAGCCAAGAGACCCAGTACTTC
>TRBJ1-5|TRBV6-6|TRBD1|NA
CASSHHRDRVTQPQHF
TGTGCCAGCAGTCACCACCGGGACAGGGTGACTCAGCCCCAGCATTTT
>TRBJ2-1|TRBV6-6|TRBD2|NA
CASSLRGNNEQFF
TGTGCCAGCAGTTTGCGGGGGAACAATGAGCAGTTCTTC
>TRBJ2-3|TRBV9|NA|NA
CASSVGQTDTQYF
TGTGCCAGCAGCGTAGGGCAGACAGATACGCAGTATTTT
>TRBJ1-5|TRBV19|NA|once
CASSMRQVGQPQHF
TGTGCCAGTAGTATGAGACAGGTCGGCCAGCCCCAGCATTTT
>TRBJ2-1|TRBV5-1|NA|NA
CASSLALGGVYNEQFF
TGCGCCAGCAGCTTGGCGTTAGGTGGGGTGTACAATGAGCAGTTCTTC
>TRBJ2-1|TRBV5-8|NA|NA
CASSPAGSSYNEQFF
TGTGCCAGCAGCCCGGCCGGTAGCTCCTACAATGAGCAGTTCTTC
>TRBJ2-3|TRBV7-2|NA|NA
CASRSDGAGADTQYF
TGTGCCAGCAGATCAGATGGCGCTGGAGCAGATACGCAGTATTTT
>TRBJ2-2|TRBV4-1|TRBD1|once
CASSQGRGTGELFF
TGCGCCAGCAGCCAAGGCAGGGGGACCGGGGAGCTGTTTTTT
>TRBJ1-1|TRBV7-9|NA|NA
CASSPIKETANTEAFF
TGTGCCAGCAGCCCGATAAAGGAGACGGCGAACACTGAAGCTTTCTTT
>TRBJ2-1|TRBV13|NA|NA
CASSLGLGNEQFF
TGTGCCAGCAGCTTAGGCCTCGGCAATGAGCAGTTCTTC
>TRBJ2-7|TRBV7-9|NA|NA
CASSHDRSGDEQYF
TGTGCCAGCAGCCATGACAGGTCGGGGGACGAGCAGTACTTC
>TRBJ2-2|TRBV18|TRBD2|once
CASSPPRSGINTGELFF
TGTGCCAGCTCACCACCGAGGAGCGGGATAAACACCGGGGAGCTGTTTTTT
>TRBJ2-1|TRBV5-5|NA|NA
CASSSGDRYNEQFF
TGTGCCAGCAGCTCTGGTGACAGATACAATGAGCAGTTCTTC
>TRBJ1-1|TRBV5-4|NA|once
CASSSAIGTEAFF
TGTGCCAGCAGTTCTGCAATCGGGACTGAAGCTTTCTTT
>TRBJ1-2|TRBV2|NA|NA
CATSTGGRAYGYTF
TGTGCCACCTCAACCGGGGGTAGGGCCTATGGCTACACCTTC
>TRBJ1-6|TRBV5-6|TRBD1|NA
CASSLPGTVNSPLHF
TGTGCCAGCAGCTTGCCCGGGACAGTTAATTCACCCCTCCACTTT
>TRBJ2-7|TRBV1|NA|NA
CTSSHYEQYF
TGCACCAGCAGCCACTACGAGCAGTACTTC
>TRBJ2-1|TRBV2|NA|NA
CASSDVGFYNEQFF
TGTGCCAGCAGTGACGTAGGGTTCTACAATGAGCAGTTCTTC
>TRBJ2-1|TRBV6-5|TRBD2|NA
CASSPWTSGRGTQFF
TGTGCCAGCAGCCCCTGGACTAGCGGGAGGGGAACGCAGTTCTTC
>TRBJ1-5|TRBV4-2|NA|NA
CASSQVGTDQPQHF
TGTGCCAGCAGCCAAGTGGGGACTGATCAGCCCCAGCATTTT
>TRBJ1-6|TRBV10-2|NA|NA
CASSEGGNSPLHF
TGCGCCAGCAGTGAAGGAGGGAACTCACCCCTCCACTTT
>TRBJ2-3|TRBV2|TRBD1|NA
CASTLRDRGGYSTDTQYF
TGTGCCAGCACCCTCCGGGACAGGGGAGGTTATAGCACAGATACGCAGTATTTT
>TRBJ1-1|TRBV2|NA|NA
CASSVQGAENTEAFF
TGTGCCAGCAGTGTCCAGGGTGCCGAGAACACTGAAGCTTTCTTT
>TRBJ1-2|TRBV2|NA|NA
CASGENYGYTF
TGTGCCAGCGGTGAGAACTATGGCTACACCTTC
>TRBJ1-1|TRBV28|NA|NA
CASSLVGMNTEAFF
TGTGCCAGCAGTTTGGTAGGAATGAACACTGAAGCTTTCTTT